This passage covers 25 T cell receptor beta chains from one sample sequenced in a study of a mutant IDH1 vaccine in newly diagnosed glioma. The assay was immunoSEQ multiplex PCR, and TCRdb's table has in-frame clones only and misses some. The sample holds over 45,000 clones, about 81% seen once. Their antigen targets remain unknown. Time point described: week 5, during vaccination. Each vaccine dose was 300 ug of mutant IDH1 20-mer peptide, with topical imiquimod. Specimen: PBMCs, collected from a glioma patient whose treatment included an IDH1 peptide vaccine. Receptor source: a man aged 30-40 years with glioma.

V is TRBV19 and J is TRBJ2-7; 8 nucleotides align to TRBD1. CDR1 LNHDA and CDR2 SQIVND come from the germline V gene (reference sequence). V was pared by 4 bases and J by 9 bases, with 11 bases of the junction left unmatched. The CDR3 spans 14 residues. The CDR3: CASSKGETTGVQYF. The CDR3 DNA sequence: TGTGCCAGTAGTAAGGGGGAAACGACAGGGGTGCAGTACTTC.

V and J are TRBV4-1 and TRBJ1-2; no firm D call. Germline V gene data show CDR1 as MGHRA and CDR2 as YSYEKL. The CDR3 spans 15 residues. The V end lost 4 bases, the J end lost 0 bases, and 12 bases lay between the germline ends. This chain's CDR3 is CASSPGSATNYGYTF. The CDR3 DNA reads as TGCGCCAGCAGCCCTGGGAGTGCCACTAACTATGGCTACACCTTC.

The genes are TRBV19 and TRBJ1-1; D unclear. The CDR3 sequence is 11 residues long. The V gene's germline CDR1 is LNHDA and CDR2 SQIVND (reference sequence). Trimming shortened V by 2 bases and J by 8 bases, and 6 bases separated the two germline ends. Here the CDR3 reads CASSILREAFF. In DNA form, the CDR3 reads TGTGCCAGTAGTATATTGAGAGAAGCTTTCTTT.

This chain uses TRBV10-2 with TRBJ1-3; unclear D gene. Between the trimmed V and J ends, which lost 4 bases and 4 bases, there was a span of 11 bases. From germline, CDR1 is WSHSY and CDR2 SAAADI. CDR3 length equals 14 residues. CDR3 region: CASSATGTGNTIYF. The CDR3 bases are TGCGCCAGCAGTGCTACTGGTACCGGAAACACCATATATTTT.

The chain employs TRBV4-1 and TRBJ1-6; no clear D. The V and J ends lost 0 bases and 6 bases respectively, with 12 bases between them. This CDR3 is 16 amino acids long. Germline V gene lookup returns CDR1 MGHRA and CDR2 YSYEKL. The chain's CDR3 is CASSQEVGLTNSPLHF. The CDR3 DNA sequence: TGCGCCAGCAGCCAAGAAGTAGGGCTGACTAATTCACCCCTCCACTTT.

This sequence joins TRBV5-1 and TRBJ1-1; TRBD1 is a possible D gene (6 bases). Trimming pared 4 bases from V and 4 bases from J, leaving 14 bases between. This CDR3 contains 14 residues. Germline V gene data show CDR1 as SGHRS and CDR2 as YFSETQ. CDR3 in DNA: TGCGCCAGCAGCAGACAGGTCTTAGGCACTGAAGCTTTCTTT. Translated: CASSRQVLGTEAFF.

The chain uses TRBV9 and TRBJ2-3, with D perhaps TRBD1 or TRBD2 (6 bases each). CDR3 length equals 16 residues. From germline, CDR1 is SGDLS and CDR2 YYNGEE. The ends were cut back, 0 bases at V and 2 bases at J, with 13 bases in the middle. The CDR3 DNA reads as TGTGCCAGCAGCGTAGGGTGGAGGGGGTTCACAGATACGCAGTATTTT. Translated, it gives CASSVGWRGFTDTQYF.

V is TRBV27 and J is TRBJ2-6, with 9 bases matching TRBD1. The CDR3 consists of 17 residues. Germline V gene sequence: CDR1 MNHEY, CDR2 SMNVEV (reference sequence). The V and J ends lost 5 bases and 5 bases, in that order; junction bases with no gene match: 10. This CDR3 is CASSRDRATARANVLTF. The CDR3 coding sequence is TGTGCCAGCAGTCGGGACAGGGCGACCGCGAGGGCCAACGTCCTGACTTTC.

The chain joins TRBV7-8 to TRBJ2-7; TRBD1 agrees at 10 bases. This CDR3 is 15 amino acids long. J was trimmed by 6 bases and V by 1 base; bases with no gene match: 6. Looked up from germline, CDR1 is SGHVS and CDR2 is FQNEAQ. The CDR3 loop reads CASSLGTGGEREQYF. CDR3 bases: TGTGCCAGCAGCTTAGGGACAGGGGGTGAGCGCGAGCAGTACTTC. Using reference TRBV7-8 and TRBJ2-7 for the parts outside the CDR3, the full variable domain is GAGVSQSPRYKVAKRGQDVALRCDPISGHVSLFWYQQALGQGPEFLTYFQNEAQLDKSGLPSDRFFAERPEGSVSTLKIQRTQQEDSAVYLCASSLGTGGEREQYFGPGTRLTVT.

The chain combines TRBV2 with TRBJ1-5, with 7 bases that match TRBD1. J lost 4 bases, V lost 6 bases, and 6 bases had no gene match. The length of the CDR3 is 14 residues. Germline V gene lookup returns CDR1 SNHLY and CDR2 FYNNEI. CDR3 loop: CASRGQPRNQPQHF. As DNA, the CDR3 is TGTGCCAGCAGGGGACAGCCGAGGAATCAGCCCCAGCATTTT. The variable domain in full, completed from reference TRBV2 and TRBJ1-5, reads EPEVTQTPSHQVTQMGQEVILRCVPISNHLYFYWYRQILGQKVEFLVSFYNNEISEKSEIFDDQFSVERPDGSNFTLKIRSTKLEDSAMYFCASRGQPRNQPQHFGDGTRLSIL.

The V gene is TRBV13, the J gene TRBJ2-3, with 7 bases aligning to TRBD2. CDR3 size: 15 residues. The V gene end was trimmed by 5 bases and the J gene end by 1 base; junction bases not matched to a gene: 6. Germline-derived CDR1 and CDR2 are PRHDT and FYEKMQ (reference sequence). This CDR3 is CASSPMGGGTDTQYF. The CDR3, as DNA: TGTGCCAGCAGCCCCATGGGGGGGGGCACAGATACGCAGTATTTT. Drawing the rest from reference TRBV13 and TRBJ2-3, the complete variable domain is AAGVIQSPRHLIKEKRETATLKCYPIPRHDTVYWYQQGPGQDPQFLISFYEKMQSDKGSIPDRFSAQQFSDYHSELNMSSLELGDSALYFCASSPMGGGTDTQYFGPGTRLTVL.

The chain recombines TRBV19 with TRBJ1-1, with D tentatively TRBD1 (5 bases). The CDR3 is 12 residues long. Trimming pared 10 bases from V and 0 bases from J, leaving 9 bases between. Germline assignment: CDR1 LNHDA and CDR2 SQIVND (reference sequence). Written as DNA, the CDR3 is TGTGCCACCAGGGCGCTGAACACTGAAGCTTTCTTT. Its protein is CATRALNTEAFF.

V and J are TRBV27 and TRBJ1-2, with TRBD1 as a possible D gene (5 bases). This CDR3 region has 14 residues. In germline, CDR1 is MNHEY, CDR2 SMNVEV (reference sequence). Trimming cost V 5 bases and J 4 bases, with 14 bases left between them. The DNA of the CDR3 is TGTGCCAGCAGTCCCGGGGTGGGGACCTATGGCTACACCTTC. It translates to CASSPGVGTYGYTF.

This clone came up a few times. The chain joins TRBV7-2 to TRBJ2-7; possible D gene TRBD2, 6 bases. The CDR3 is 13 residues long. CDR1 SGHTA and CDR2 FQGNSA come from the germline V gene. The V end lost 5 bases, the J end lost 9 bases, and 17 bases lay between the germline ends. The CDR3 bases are TGTGCCAGCAGCATCGGTCCCTCGCGGGGGCAGTACTTC. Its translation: CASSIGPSRGQYF. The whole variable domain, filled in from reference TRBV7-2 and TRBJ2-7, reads GAGVSQSPSNKVTEKGKDVELRCDPISGHTALYWYRQSLGQGLEFLIYFQGNSAPDKSGLPSDRFSAERTGGSVSTLTIQRTQQEDSAVYLCASSIGPSRGQYFGPGTRLTVT.

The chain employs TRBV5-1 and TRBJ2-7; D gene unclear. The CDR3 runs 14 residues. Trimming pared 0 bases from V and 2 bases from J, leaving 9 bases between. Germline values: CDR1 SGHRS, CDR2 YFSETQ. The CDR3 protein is CASSLDPGTYEQYF. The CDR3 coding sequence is TGCGCCAGCAGCTTGGATCCGGGTACCTACGAGCAGTACTTC. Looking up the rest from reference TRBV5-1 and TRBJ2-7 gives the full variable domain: KAGVTQTPRYLIKTRGQQVTLSCSPISGHRSVSWYQQTPGQGLQFLFEYFSETQRNKGNFPGRFSGRQFSNSRSEMNVSTLELGDSALYLCASSLDPGTYEQYFGPGTRLTVT.

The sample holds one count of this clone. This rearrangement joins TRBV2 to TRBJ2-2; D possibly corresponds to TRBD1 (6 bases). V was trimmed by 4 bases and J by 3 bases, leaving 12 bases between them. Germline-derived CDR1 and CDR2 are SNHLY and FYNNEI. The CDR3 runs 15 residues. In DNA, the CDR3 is TGTGCCAGCAGTGTTCAGGGGTCGGACACCGGGGAGCTGTTTTTT. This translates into CASSVQGSDTGELFF.

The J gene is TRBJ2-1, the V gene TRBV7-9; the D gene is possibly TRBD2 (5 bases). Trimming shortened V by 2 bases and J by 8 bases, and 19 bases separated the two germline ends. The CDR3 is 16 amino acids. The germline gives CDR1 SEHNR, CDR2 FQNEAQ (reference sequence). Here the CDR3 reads CASSLSRASPFDEQFF. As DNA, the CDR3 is TGTGCCAGCAGCTTATCGAGGGCCTCCCCTTTCGATGAGCAGTTCTTC.

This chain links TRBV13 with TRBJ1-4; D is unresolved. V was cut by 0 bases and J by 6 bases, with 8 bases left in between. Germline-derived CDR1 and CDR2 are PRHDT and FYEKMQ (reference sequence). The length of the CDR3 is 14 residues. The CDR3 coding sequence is TGTGCCAGCAGCTTAGGTCCGGACGATGAAAAACTGTTTTTT. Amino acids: CASSLGPDDEKLFF.

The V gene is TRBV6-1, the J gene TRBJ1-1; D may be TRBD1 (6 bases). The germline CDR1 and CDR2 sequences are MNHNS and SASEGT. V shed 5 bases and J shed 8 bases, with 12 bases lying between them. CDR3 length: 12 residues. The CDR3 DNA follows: TGTGCCAGCAGTCCCCTTGGGACAGAAGCTTTCTTT. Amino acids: CASSPLGTEAFF.

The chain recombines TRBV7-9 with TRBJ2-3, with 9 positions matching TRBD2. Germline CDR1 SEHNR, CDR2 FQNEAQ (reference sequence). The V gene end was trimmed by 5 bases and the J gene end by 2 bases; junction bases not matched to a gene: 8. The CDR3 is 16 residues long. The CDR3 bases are TGTGCCAGCAGCGACGCGGGGGGGCAGAACACAGATACGCAGTATTTT. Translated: CASSDAGGQNTDTQYF.

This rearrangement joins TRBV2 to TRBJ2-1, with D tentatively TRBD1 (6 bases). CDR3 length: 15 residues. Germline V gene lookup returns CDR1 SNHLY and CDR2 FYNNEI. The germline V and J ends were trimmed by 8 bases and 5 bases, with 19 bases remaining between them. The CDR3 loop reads CASRIRRTEHNEQFF. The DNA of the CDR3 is TGTGCCAGCCGGATCCGGCGGACAGAACACAATGAGCAGTTCTTC.

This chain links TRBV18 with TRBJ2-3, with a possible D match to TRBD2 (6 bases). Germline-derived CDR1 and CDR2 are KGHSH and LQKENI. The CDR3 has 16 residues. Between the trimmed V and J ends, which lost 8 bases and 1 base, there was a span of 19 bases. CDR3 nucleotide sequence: TGTGCCAGCGCCCCTCTGGGCGGGGTACGCACAGATACGCAGTATTTT. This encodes CASAPLGGVRTDTQYF.

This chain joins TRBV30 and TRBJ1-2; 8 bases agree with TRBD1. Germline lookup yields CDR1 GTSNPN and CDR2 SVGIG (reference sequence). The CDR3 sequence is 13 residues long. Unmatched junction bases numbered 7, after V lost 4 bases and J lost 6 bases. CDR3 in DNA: TGTGCCTGGACCCAGGGGGCGTGGAATGGCTACACCTTC. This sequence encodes CAWTQGAWNGYTF.

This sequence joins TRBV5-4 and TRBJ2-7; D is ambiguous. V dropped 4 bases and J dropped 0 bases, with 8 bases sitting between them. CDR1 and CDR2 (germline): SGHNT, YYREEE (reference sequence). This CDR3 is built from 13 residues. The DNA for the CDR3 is TGTGCCAGCAGCCCAAGGAGCTCCTACGAGCAGTACTTC. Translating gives CASSPRSSYEQYF.

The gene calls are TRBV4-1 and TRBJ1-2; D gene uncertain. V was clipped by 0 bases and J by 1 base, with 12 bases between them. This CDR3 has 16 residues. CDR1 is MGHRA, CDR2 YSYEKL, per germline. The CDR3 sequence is CASSQDPPKGNYGYTF. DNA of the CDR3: TGCGCCAGCAGCCAAGATCCGCCTAAGGGTAACTATGGCTACACCTTC.